This T cell receptor (beta chain) emerged from a study of blood T cell repertoires in COVID-19. Clinical histories supplied by participants themselves formed the basis of cohort assignment. In the original workflow: Estimation of nucleated cell counts relied on the amplification of reference gene primers. The data were produced by immunoSEQ multiplex PCR, yet TCRdb's version contains in-frame clones alone and is incomplete. V and J calls and clone size come straight from that table; D and trimming were deduced from the DNA. The sample carries fewer than 200,000 clones, 78% recorded once. The CDR3 extends over 16 amino acids. Germline V CDR1 and CDR2: SGHRS, YFSETQ. J was trimmed by 7 bases and V by 1 base; bases with no gene match: 10.

Sequenced: PBMCs or T cells enriched from blood (not recorded which). The chain links TRBV5-1 to TRBJ2-1; 8 bases map to TRBD1. This receptor was identified in a woman in her forties or fifties who had recovered from COVID-19. CDR3 sequence reads: CASSLRSQGASNEQFF. CDR3 sequence (DNA): TGCGCCAGCAGCTTGAGGTCGCAGGGGGCGAGTAATGAGCAGTTCTTC.